The sequence of this T cell receptor (beta chain) was determined in a study of beta chain features in type 1 diabetes. Study-wide context: Investigators examined under 140 million sorted cells across all samples.

Expressed TCRB transcripts were sequenced because the entire RNA isolate underwent reverse transcription. TCRdb keeps only in-frame clones here, not all; method: immunoSEQ multiplex PCR. The sample holds about 470,000 clones; 30% are singletons and the top ten take around 0.065%. From germline, CDR1 is MNHEY and CDR2 SMNVEV (reference sequence). J lost 2 bases, V lost 6 bases, and 4 bases had no gene match. The length of the CDR3 is 14 residues. This clonotype originated in a man between 18 and 35 years old in good health. The sample comprised naive CD4+ T cells from blood. This chain links TRBV27 with TRBJ2-4, with 7 nucleotides matching TRBD2. The CDR3 protein is CASSQGGSKNIQYF. The CDR3 bases are TGTGCCAGCAGCCAGGGAGGGTCCAAAAACATTCAGTACTTC.